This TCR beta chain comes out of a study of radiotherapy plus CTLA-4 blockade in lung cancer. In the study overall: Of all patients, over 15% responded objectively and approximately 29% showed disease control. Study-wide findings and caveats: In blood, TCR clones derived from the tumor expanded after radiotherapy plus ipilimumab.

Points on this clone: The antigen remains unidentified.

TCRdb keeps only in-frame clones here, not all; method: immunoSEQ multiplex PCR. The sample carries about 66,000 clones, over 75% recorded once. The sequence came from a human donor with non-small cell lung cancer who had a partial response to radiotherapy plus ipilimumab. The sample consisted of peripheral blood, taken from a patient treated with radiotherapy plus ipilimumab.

Here the CDR3 reads CASSKGGASGYEQYF. CDR3 DNA sequence: TGTGCCAGCAGTAAAGGAGGGGCGTCCGGGTACGAGCAGTACTTC. This rearrangement joins TRBV28 to TRBJ2-7, with a possible D match to TRBD2 (6 bases). The CDR3 length is 15 residues. Germline V CDR1 and CDR2: MDHEN, SYDVKM. V was shortened by 5 bases and J by 4 bases, with 18 bases between the two germline ends.